This TCR beta chain was observed in a study of blood T cell repertoires in COVID-19. Whole-study context: Both acute and convalescent COVID-19 samples were obtained from the United States, Italy and Spain.

A note on this clone: A junction boundary mismatches the germline segment, possibly from a read error.

In the study's own analysis: Amplifying reference gene primers gave estimates of nucleated cell counts. Profiling relied on immunoSEQ multiplex PCR, and the TCRdb table lists in-frame clones only, not all of them. V and J calls and clone size follow that table, whereas D and trimming were derived from the DNA. The table lists 150,000 to 200,000 clones, about 85% of them singletons. CDR3 length: 16 amino acids. Germline values: CDR1 SGHRS, CDR2 YFSETQ. The rearrangement uses TRBV5-1 and TRBJ1-6, with D perhaps TRBD1 (5 bases). This TCR was recovered from a human donor with acute or convalescent COVID-19. The donor label of this sample is uncertain. The sequencing sample was made of peripheral blood. CDR3 in amino acids: CARSLGGGEHNSPLHF. The CDR3 DNA is TGCGCCCGCAGCTTGGGGGGGGGAGAGCATAATTCACCCCTCCACTTT.